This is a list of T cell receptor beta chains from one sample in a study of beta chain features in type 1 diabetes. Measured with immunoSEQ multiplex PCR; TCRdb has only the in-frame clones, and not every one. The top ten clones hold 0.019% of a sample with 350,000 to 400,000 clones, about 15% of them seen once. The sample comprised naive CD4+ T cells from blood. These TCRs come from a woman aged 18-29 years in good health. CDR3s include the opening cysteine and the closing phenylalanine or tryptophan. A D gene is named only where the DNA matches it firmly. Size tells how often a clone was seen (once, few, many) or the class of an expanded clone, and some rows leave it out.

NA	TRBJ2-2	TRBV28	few	CAGGPATSSTGELFF	TGTGCCGGGGGCCCGGCGACTAGCTCCACCGGGGAGCTGTTTTTT
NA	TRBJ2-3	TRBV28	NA	CAIGGPSTDTQYF	TGTGCCATCGGAGGCCCTAGCACAGATACGCAGTATTTT
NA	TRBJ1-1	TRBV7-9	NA	CASSTGTTEAFF	TGTGCCAGCAGCACAGGGACTACCGAAGCTTTCTTT
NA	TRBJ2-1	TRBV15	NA	CATSRGPSGPSSEQFF	TGTGCCACCAGCAGAGGGCCCAGCGGTCCATCCAGTGAGCAGTTCTTC
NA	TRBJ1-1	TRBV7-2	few	CASSFDTEAFF	TGTGCCAGCAGCTTCGACACTGAAGCTTTCTTT
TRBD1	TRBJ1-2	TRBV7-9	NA	CASSFLDREYYGYTF	TGTGCCAGCAGCTTCCTAGACAGGGAGTACTATGGCTACACCTTC
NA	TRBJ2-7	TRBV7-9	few	CASSFYGDISYEQYF	TGTGCCAGCAGCTTTTACGGGGATATCTCCTACGAGCAGTACTTC
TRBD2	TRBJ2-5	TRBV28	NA	CASTPASGSYKTQYF	TGTGCCAGCACCCCGGCTAGCGGGAGCTATAAGACCCAGTACTTC
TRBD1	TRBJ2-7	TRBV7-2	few	CASRPSGTGDREQYF	TGTGCCAGCAGGCCAAGCGGGACAGGGGATAGAGAGCAGTACTTC
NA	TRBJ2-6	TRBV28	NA	CASSSSGPGANVLTF	TGTGCCAGCAGTTCCTCAGGGCCCGGGGCCAACGTCCTGACTTTC
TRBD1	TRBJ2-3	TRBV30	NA	CAGRQGNVDTQYF	TGTGCCGGCAGACAGGGTAATGTAGATACGCAGTATTTT
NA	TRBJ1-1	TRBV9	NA	CASSVGTKGFGAFF	TGTGCCAGCAGCGTAGGCACTAAGGGGTTCGGGGCTTTCTTT
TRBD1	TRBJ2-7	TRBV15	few	CATSRDRGPYEQYF	TGTGCCACCAGCAGAGACAGGGGGCCCTACGAGCAGTACTTC
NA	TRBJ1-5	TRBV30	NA	CAWSKGAYNQPQHF	TGTGCCTGGAGTAAAGGAGCCTACAATCAGCCCCAGCATTTT
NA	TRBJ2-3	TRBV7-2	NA	CASSLAASTDTQYF	TGTGCCAGCAGCTTAGCGGCTAGCACAGATACGCAGTATTTT
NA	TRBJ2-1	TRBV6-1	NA	CASSEGHSQFF	TGTGCCAGCAGTGAGGGGCACTCGCAGTTCTTC
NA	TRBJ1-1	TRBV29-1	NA	CSACRVNTEAFF	TGCAGCGCCTGCCGGGTCAACACTGAAGCTTTCTTT
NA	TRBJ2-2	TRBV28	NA	CASSFGGPNTGELFF	TGTGCCAGCAGTTTCGGGGGACCTAACACCGGGGAGCTGTTTTTT
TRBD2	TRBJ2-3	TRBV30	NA	CAWSVLAGADTQYF	TGTGCCTGGAGTGTACTAGCGGGAGCGGATACGCAGTATTTT
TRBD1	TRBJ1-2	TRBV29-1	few	CSVDGPGGKANYGYTF	TGCAGCGTTGACGGGCCAGGGGGTAAAGCTAACTATGGCTACACCTTC
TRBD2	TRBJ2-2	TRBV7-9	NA	CASSPRGEGELFF	TGTGCCAGCAGCCCCCGGGGGGAAGGGGAGCTGTTTTTT
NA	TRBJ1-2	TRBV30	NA	CAWSMDSHGYTF	TGTGCCTGGAGTATGGACAGTCATGGCTACACCTTC
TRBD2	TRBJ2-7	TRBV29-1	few	CSVSANSGSSYEQYF	TGCAGCGTTAGCGCGAATAGCGGGAGCTCCTACGAGCAGTACTTC
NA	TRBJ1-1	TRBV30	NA	CAWKIGAMNTEAFF	TGTGCCTGGAAAATTGGGGCTATGAACACTGAAGCTTTCTTT
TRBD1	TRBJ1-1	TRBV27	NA	CASSSDRGDTEAFF	TGTGCCAGCAGTTCGGACAGGGGAGACACTGAAGCTTTCTTT
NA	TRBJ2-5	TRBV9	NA	CASSVGGLLQETQYF	TGTGCCAGCAGCGTCGGCGGACTTCTCCAAGAGACCCAGTACTTC
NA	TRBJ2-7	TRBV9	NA	CASSVGPGNHEQYF	TGTGCCAGCAGCGTAGGCCCGGGAAATCACGAGCAGTACTTC
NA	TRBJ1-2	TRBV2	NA	CASGGEQTHGYTF	TGTGCCAGCGGAGGGGAGCAGACGCATGGCTACACCTTC
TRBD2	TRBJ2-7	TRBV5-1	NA	CASSGGLAGGGYEQYF	TGCGCCAGCAGCGGAGGACTAGCGGGAGGCGGGTACGAGCAGTACTTC
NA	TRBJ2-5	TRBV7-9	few	CASSLQQIEETQYF	TGTGCCAGCAGCTTACAACAGATTGAAGAGACCCAGTACTTC
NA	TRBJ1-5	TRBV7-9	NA	CASSLARYNQPQHF	TGTGCCAGCAGCTTAGCCAGGTACAATCAGCCCCAGCATTTT
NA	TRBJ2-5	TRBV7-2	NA	CASSFGHMQETQYF	TGTGCCAGCAGCTTTGGACACATGCAAGAGACCCAGTACTTC
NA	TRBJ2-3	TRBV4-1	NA	CASSQYTDTQYF	TGCGCCAGCAGCCAATACACAGATACGCAGTATTTT
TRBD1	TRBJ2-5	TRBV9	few	CASSLRTGTLPETQYF	TGTGCCAGCAGCCTTCGGACAGGGACTCTCCCCGAGACCCAGTACTTC
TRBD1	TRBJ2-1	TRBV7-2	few	CASSWTGGNEQFF	TGTGCCAGCAGCTGGACAGGGGGAAATGAGCAGTTCTTC